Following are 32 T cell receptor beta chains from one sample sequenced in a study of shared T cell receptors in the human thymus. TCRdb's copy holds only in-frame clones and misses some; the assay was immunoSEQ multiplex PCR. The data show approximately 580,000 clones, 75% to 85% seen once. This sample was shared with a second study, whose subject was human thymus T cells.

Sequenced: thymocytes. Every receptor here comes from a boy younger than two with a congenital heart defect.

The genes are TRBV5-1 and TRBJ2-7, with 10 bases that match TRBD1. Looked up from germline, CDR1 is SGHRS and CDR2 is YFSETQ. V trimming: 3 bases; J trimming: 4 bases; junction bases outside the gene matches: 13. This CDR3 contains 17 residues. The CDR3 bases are TGCGCCAGCAGCTCATATGGACAGGGGGACCACACGTACGAGCAGTACTTC. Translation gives CASSSYGQGDHTYEQYF.

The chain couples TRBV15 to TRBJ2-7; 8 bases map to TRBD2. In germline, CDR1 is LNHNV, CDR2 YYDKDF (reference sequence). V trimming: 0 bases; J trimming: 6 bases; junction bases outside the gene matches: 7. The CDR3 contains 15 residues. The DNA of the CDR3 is TGTGCCACCAGCAGAGAACGGGAGGGCCCCGGCGAGCAGTACTTC. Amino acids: CATSREREGPGEQYF.

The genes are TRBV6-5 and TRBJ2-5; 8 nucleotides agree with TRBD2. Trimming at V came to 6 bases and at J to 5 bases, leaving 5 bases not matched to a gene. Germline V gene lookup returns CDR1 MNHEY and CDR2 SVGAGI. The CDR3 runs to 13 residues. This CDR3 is CASSHTSGETQYF. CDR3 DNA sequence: TGTGCCAGCAGCCATACTAGCGGTGAGACCCAGTACTTC.

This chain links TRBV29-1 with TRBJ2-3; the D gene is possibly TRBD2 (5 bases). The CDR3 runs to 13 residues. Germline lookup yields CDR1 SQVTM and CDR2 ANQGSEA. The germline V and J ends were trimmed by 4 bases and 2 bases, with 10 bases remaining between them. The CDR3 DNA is TGCAGCGTTGCTAGCCGTGACACAGATACGCAGTATTTT. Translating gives CSVASRDTDTQYF.

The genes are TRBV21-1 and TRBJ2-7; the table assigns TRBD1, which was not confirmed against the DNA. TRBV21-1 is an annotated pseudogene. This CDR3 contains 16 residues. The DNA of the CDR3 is TGTGCCAGCAGCACCAAGGGACAAGTTACCGCCTACGAGCAGTACTTC. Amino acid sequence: CASSTKGQVTAYEQYF.

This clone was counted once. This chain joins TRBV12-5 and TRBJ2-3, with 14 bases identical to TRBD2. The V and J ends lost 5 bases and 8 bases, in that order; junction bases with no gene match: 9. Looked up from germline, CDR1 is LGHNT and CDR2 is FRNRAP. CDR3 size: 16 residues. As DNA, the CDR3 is TGTGCTAGTGGTCCCGAGGGGACTAGCGGGAGTTCTACGCAGTATTTT. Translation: CASGPEGTSGSSTQYF.

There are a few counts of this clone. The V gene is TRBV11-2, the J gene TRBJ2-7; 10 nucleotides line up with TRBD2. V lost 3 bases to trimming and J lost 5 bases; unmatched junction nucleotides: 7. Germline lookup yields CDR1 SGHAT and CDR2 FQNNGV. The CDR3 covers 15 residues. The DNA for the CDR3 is TGTGCCAGCAGCTTCCAGCGGGAGGGGGCGGACGAGCAGTACTTC. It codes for CASSFQREGADEQYF.

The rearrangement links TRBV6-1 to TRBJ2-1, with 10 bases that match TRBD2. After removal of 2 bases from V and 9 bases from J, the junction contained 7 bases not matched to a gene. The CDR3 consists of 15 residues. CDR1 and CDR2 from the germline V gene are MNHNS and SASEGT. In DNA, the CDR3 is TGTGCCAGCAGTGAAACGGCTAGCGGGAGCCCTGAGCAGTTCTTC. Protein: CASSETASGSPEQFF.

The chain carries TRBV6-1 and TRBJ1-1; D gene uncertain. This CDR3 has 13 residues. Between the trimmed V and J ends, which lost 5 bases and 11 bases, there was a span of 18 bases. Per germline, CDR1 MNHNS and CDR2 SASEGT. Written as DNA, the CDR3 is TGTGCCAGCAGTTTAAAGCCCTACCCCGGGGCTTTCTTT. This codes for CASSLKPYPGAFF.

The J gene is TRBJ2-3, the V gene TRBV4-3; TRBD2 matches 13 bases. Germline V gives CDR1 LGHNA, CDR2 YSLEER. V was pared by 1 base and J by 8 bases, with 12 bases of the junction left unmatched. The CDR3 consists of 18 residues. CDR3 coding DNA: TGCGCCAGCAGCCAAGTGGTCACTAGCGGGAGGGGGTGGGGTACGCAGTATTTT. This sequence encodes CASSQVVTSGRGWGTQYF.

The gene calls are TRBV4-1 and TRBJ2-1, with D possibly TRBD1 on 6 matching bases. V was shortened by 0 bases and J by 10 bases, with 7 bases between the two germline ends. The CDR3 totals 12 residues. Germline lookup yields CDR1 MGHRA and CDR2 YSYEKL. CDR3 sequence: CASSQDRGEQFF. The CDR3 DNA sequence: TGCGCCAGCAGCCAAGACAGGGGAGAGCAGTTCTTC.

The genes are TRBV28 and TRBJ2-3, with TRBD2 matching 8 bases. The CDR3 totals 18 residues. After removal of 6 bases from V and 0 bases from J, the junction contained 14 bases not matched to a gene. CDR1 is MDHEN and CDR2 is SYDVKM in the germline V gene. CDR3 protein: CASSSLTRRGASTDTQYF. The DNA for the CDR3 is TGTGCCAGCAGCTCCCTAACACGGCGGGGGGCGAGCACAGATACGCAGTATTTT.

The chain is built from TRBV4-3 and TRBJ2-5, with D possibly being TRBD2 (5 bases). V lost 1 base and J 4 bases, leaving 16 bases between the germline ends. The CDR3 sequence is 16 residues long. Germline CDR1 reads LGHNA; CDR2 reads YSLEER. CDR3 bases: TGCGCCAGCAGCCAAGGGGCCCTAGCTCACAGAGAGACCCAGTACTTC. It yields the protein CASSQGALAHRETQYF.

In DNA form, the CDR3 reads TGTGCCAGCAGCCCGACCTCGGTACACAGTTGGCCCTATGGCTACACCTTC. Protein: CASSPTSVHSWPYGYTF. The V gene is TRBV7-6, the J gene TRBJ1-2; D not resolved. Germline V gives CDR1 SGHVS, CDR2 FNYEAQ. V lost 5 bases to trimming and J lost 4 bases, with 23 bases between them. The CDR3 is 17 amino acids.

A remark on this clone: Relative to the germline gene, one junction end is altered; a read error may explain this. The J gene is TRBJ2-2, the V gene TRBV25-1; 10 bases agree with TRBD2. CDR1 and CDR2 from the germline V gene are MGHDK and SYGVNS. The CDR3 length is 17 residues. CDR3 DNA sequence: TGTGCCAGCAGTGAATTCGGACTAGCGGAGAACACCGGGGGGCTGTTTTTT. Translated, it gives CASSEFGLAENTGGLFF. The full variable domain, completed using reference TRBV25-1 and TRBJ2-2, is EADIYQTPRYLVIGTGKKITLECSQTMGHDKMYWYQQDPGMELHLIHYSYGVNSTEKGDLSSESTVSRIRTEHFPLTLESARPSHTSQYLCASSEFGLAENTGGLFFGEGSRLTVL.

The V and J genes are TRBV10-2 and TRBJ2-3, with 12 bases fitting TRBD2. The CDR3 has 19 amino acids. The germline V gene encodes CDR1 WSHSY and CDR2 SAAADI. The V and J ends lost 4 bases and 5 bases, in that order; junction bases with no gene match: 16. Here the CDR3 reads CASSGRRTSGTPPGDTQYF. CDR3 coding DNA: TGCGCCAGCAGTGGACGGCGGACTAGCGGGACCCCCCCGGGAGATACGCAGTATTTT.

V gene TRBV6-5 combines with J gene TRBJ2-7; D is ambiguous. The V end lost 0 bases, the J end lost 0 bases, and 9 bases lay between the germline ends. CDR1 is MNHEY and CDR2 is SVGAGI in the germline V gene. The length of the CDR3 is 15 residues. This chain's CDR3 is CASSYSGLPSYEQYF. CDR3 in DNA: TGTGCCAGCAGTTACTCGGGCTTACCCTCCTACGAGCAGTACTTC.

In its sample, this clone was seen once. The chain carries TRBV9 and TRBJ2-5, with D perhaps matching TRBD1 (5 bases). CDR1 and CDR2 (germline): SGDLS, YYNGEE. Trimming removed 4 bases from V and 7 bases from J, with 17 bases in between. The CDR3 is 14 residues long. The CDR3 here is CASSSVRVQGTQYF. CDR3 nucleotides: TGTGCCAGCAGCTCCGTTCGGGTGCAGGGGACCCAGTACTTC. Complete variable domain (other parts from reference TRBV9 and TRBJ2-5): DSGVTQTPKHLITATGQRVTLRCSPRSGDLSVYWYQQSLDQGLQFLIQYYNGEERAKGNILERFSAQQFPDLHSELNLSSLELGDSALYFCASSSVRVQGTQYFGPGTRLLVL.

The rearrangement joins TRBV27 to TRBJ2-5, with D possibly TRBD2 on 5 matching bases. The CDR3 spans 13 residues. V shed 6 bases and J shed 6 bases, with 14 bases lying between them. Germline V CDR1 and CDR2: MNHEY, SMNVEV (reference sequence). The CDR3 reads CASRSPGEKTQYF. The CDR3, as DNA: TGTGCCAGCAGGTCTCCCGGGGAAAAGACCCAGTACTTC.

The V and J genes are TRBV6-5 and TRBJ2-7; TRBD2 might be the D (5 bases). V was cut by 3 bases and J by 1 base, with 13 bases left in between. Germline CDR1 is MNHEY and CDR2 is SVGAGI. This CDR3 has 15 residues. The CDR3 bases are TGTGCCAGCAGTTATGATGGCGGGCCTTCCTACGAGCAGTACTTC. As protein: CASSYDGGPSYEQYF.

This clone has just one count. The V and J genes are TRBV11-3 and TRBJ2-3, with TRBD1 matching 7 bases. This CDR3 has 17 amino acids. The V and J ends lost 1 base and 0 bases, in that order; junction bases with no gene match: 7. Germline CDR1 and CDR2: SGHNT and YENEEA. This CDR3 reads CASSLGVRTGSTDTQYF. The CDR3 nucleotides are TGTGCCAGCAGCTTAGGCGTGAGGACAGGAAGCACAGATACGCAGTATTTT.

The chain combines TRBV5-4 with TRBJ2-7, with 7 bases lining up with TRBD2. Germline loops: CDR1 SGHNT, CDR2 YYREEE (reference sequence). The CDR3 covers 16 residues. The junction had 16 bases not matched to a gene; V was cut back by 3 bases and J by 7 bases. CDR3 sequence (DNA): TGTGCCAGCAGCTCTACCCGAAGCGGGAATGAAAGAGAGCAGTACTTC. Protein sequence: CASSSTRSGNEREQYF.

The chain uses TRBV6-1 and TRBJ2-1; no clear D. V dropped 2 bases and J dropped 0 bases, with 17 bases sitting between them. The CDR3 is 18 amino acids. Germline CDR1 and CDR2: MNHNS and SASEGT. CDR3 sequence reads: CASSEPSGGVSSYNEQFF. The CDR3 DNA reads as TGTGCCAGCAGTGAACCCTCAGGTGGCGTCAGCTCCTACAATGAGCAGTTCTTC.

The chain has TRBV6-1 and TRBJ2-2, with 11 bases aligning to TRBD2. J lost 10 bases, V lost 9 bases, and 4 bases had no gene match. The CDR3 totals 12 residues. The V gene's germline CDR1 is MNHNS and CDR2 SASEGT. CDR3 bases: TGTGCCAGTGTACTAGCGGGAGAGGAGCTGTTTTTT. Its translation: CASVLAGEELFF.

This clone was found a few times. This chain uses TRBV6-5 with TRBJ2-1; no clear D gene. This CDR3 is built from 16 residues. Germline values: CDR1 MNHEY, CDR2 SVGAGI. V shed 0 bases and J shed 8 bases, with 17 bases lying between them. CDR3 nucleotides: TGTGCCAGCAGTTACTCGAAAGTCTATCCTCTGGATGAGCAGTTCTTC. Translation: CASSYSKVYPLDEQFF.

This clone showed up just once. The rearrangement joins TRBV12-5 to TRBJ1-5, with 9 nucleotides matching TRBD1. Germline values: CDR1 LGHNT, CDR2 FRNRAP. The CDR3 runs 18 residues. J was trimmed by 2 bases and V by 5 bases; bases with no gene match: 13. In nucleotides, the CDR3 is TGTGCTAGTGGTCAACAAGGACGGACAGGGGACGGCAATCAGCCCCAGCATTTT. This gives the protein CASGQQGRTGDGNQPQHF.

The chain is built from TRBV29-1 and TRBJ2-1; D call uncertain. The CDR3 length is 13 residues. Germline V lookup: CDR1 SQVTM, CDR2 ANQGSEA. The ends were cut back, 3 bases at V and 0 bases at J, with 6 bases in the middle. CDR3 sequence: CSVDPHSYNEQFF. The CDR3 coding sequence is TGCAGCGTTGACCCCCACTCCTACAATGAGCAGTTCTTC.

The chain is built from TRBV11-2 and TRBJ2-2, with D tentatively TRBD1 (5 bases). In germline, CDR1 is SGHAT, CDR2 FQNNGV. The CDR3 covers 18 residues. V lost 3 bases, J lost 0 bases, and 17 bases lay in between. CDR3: CASSFPSDTRPNTGELFF. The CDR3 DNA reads TGTGCCAGCAGCTTTCCCTCGGACACCCGTCCGAACACCGGGGAGCTGTTTTTT.

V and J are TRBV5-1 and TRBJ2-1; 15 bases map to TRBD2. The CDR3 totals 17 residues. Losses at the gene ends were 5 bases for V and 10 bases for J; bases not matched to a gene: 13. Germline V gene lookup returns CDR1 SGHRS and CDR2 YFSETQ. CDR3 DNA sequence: TGCGCCAGCAGACCCGCGAAGGGACTAGCGGGAGGCCGGGAGCAGTTCTTC. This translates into CASRPAKGLAGGREQFF. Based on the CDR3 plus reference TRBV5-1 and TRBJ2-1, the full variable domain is KAGVTQTPRYLIKTRGQQVTLSCSPISGHRSVSWYQQTPGQGLQFLFEYFSETQRNKGNFPGRFSGRQFSNSRSEMNVSTLELGDSALYLCASRPAKGLAGGREQFFGPGTRLTVL.

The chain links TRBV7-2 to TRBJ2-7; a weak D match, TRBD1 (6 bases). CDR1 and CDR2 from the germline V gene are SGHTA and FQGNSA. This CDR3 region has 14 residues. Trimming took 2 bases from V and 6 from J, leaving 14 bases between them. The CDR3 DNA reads TGTGCCAGCAGCTTATATTGGACAGAGGCCGAGCAGTACTTC. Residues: CASSLYWTEAEQYF.

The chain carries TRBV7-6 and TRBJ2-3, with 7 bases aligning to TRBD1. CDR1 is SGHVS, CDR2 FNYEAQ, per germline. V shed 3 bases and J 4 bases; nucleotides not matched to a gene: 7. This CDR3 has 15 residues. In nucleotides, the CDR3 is TGTGCCAGCAGCTTCGACAGGGTTCGGGCAGATACGCAGTATTTT. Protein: CASSFDRVRADTQYF.

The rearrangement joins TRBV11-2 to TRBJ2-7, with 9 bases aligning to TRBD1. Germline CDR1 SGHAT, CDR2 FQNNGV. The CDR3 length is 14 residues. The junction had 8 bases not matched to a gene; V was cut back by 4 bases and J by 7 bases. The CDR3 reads CASSSGDRAREQYF. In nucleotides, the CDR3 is TGTGCCAGCAGCTCGGGGGACAGGGCGAGGGAGCAGTACTTC.